This T cell receptor (beta chain) was sequenced for a study of T cell responses to AZD1222 COVID-19 vaccine. Germline values: CDR1 MGHRA, CDR2 YSYEKL. Trimming cost V 3 bases and J 2 bases; bases outside gene matches: 4. This CDR3 comprises 16 residues. Some clones are missing from TCRdb's copy, which holds only in-frame ones; the method was immunoSEQ multiplex PCR. The sample holds about 110,000 clones, approximately 89% seen once. This clone occurred once. Its antigen remains unidentified. Study observations and caveats: A mostly white British donor set with more females was recruited, and clonal diversity was possibly underestimated. Just six AZD1222 recipients were seropositive at baseline. CD4 TCRs associated with vaccination spanned spike, dominating at 160-218 and 743-854. Epitopes outside B.1.351 and B.1.1.7 mutated regions reportedly drew nearly half of spike TCRs.

The V gene is TRBV4-1, the J gene TRBJ2-6, with 7 nucleotides matching TRBD1. This sample comprised peripheral blood, obtained on day 0 of MenACWY control vaccination. This receptor was identified in an adult in good health. CDR3 DNA sequence: TGCGCCAGCAGCCATTTACAGGGGCCTGGGGCCAACGTCCTGACTTTC. It yields the protein CASSHLQGPGANVLTF.